Listed below are T cell receptor beta chains from one sample, sequenced in a study of control samples from healthy donors and cancer patients. Sequencing used immunoSEQ multiplex PCR; TCRdb keeps in-frame clones, though not all of them. The table has about 60,000 clones, under 95% seen once. What was sequenced was PBMCs. These receptor sequences come from a man between 40 and 49 years old with colorectal cancer. CDR3s leave out the opening cysteine and the closing phenylalanine or tryptophan. D genes are given only for firm matches.

CDR3 protein: ASSLYRGRKY; V gene: TRBV7-2; D gene: .
CDR3 protein: ASSLSSRRGNTEAF; V gene: TRBV5-1; D gene: .
CDR3 protein: ASSLSLNEQF; V gene: TRBV12-3/TRBV12-4; D gene: .
CDR3 protein: ASSSLNTGELF; V gene: TRBV11-3; D gene: .
CDR3 protein: ASSQGQGFLDEKLF; V gene: TRBV4-1; D gene: .
CDR3 protein: ASSYAKGQTYNEQF; V gene: TRBV6-5; D gene: .
CDR3 protein: ASSLVARTEAF; V gene: TRBV12-3/TRBV12-4; D gene: .
CDR3 protein: ASSPTDRGSTDTQY; V gene: TRBV9; D gene: TRBD1
CDR3 protein: ASSPGGHLNTEAF; V gene: TRBV7-9; D gene: .
CDR3 protein: ASSSVGVGYT; V gene: TRBV19; D gene: .
CDR3 protein: ASSEIGTFNEKLF; V gene: TRBV2; D gene: .
CDR3 protein: ASSYRGGGTDTQY; V gene: TRBV6-5; D gene: TRBD2
CDR3 protein: ASRRGASGNTIY; V gene: TRBV11-3; D gene: .
CDR3 protein: AWRLGTSGAYEQY; V gene: TRBV30; D gene: TRBD2
CDR3 protein: ASSPAGNPFSGYT; V gene: TRBV3-1/TRBV3-2; D gene: .
CDR3 protein: ASRERQINEKLF; V gene: TRBV2; D gene: .
CDR3 protein: ASTGTLNSPLH; V gene: TRBV2; D gene: .
CDR3 protein: ASSLGQPGAYEQY; V gene: TRBV7-3; D gene: .
CDR3 protein: ASSRMGQSNSPLH; V gene: TRBV7-8; D gene: TRBD1
CDR3 protein: ASTPGPAGPEAF; V gene: TRBV19; D gene: .
CDR3 protein: ASSLDVGQGFYGYT; V gene: TRBV7-9; D gene: TRBD1
CDR3 protein: ASSVDYLNTGELF; V gene: TRBV18; D gene: .
CDR3 protein: ASSQDASKQY; V gene: TRBV3-1/TRBV3-2; D gene: .
CDR3 protein: ASSPGTDGYT; V gene: TRBV18; D gene: .
CDR3 protein: ASSVSGSSGNTIY; V gene: TRBV6-6; D gene: .
CDR3 protein: ASSPTDSNQPQH; V gene: TRBV6-5; D gene: .
CDR3 protein: ASSRKKGQLSQETQY; V gene: TRBV21-1; D gene: .
CDR3 protein: ASSLTVPLAPNEQF; V gene: TRBV5-1; D gene: TRBD2
CDR3 protein: ASSPQSGGAGDTQY; V gene: TRBV18; D gene: TRBD2